Shown below are 9 T cell receptor beta chains from a single sample sequenced in a study of cytomegalovirus exposure and HLA in healthy donors. Vbeta (60) and Jbeta (13) primers were used in the PCR. Libraries were prepared by immunoSEQ multiplex PCR; TCRdb keeps only in-frame clonotypes and omits some of them. The data show around 160,000 clones, approximately 88% seen once. Sequencing was performed on PBMCs. All receptors come from a woman younger than 35 in good health and CMV-seronegative.

The CDR3 region has the DNA TGTGCCAGCGAGACAGCCGGGACTAGCGGGGGTAACACCGGGGAGCTGTTTTTT. Protein sequence: CASETAGTSGGNTGELFF. V usage is TRBV28 and J usage is TRBJ2-2; 14 bases agree with TRBD2. CDR1 and CDR2 from the germline V gene are MDHEN and SYDVKM. The CDR3 contains 18 residues. The trim removed 8 bases at V and 2 bases at J, leaving 10 bases unmatched.

J is TRBJ2-2 and V is TRBV6-5; 10 bases agree with TRBD2. Germline V CDR1 and CDR2: MNHEY, SVGAGI. Unmatched junction bases numbered 4, after V lost 5 bases and J lost 7 bases. The CDR3 is 14 residues long. This CDR3 is CASSRTSGDGELFF. In nucleotides, the CDR3 is TGTGCCAGCAGTCGGACTAGCGGAGACGGGGAGCTGTTTTTT.

V and J are TRBV7-8 and TRBJ1-5; no clear D gene. CDR1 is SGHVS, CDR2 FQNEAQ, per germline. This CDR3 is 14 amino acids long. The V gene lost 5 bases and the J gene lost 2 bases, with 10 bases spanning the gap. The CDR3 protein is CASSLLIGNQPQHF. Here the CDR3 DNA reads TGTGCCAGCAGCCTTCTTATTGGCAATCAGCCCCAGCATTTT.

The gene calls are TRBV5-1 and TRBJ1-2, with 7 bases lining up with TRBD1. CDR1 is SGHRS and CDR2 is YFSETQ in the germline V gene. The CDR3 is 14 residues long. The V and J ends lost 2 bases and 8 bases, in that order; junction bases with no gene match: 9. The chain's CDR3 is CASSLNGQDEGYTF. The CDR3 coding sequence is TGCGCCAGCAGCTTAAACGGACAGGATGAGGGCTACACCTTC.

This chain connects TRBV19 to TRBJ1-6; a weak D match, TRBD1 (6 bases). The germline V and J ends were trimmed by 0 bases and 8 bases, with 14 bases remaining between them. The CDR3 has 16 amino acids. CDR1 is LNHDA, CDR2 SQIVND, per germline (reference sequence). The CDR3 is CASSIDPAGVDSPLHF. In DNA, the CDR3 is TGTGCCAGTAGTATAGATCCAGCAGGGGTGGATTCACCCCTCCACTTT. The entire variable domain, with the rest obtained from reference TRBV19 and TRBJ1-6, is as follows: DGGITQSPKYLFRKEGQNVTLSCEQNLNHDAMYWYRQDPGQGLRLIYYSQIVNDFQKGDIAEGYSVSREKKESFPLTVTSAQKNPTAFYLCASSIDPAGVDSPLHFGNGTRLTVT.

This chain uses TRBV7-3 with TRBJ2-2; maybe TRBD2 (5 bases). Trimming removed 2 bases from V and 5 bases from J, with 6 bases in between. The CDR3 extends over 13 amino acids. Germline V gene sequence: CDR1 SGHTA, CDR2 FQGTGA. CDR3 DNA: TGTGCCAGCAGCTTATCGGGGACCGGGGAGCTGTTTTTT. This gives the protein CASSLSGTGELFF.

This clone was found a few times. The chain joins TRBV10-3 to TRBJ2-1, with 7 bases fitting TRBD1. V lost 0 bases and J lost 3; bases outside the gene matches: 8. This CDR3 has 17 amino acids. In germline, CDR1 is ENHRY, CDR2 SYGVKD. DNA for the CDR3: TGTGCCATCAGTGAGTCAGGACAGGACGGGATCTACAATGAGCAGTTCTTC. This sequence encodes CAISESGQDGIYNEQFF.

The chain joins TRBV11-3 to TRBJ2-1; 14 bases match TRBD2. CDR3 size: 17 residues. Germline CDR1 is SGHNT and CDR2 is YENEEA. The trim removed 0 bases at V and 10 bases at J, leaving 8 bases unmatched. The CDR3 coding sequence is TGTGCCAGCAGCTTAGATGGTCGACTAGCGGGGGGGAACGAGCAGTTCTTC. It translates to CASSLDGRLAGGNEQFF.

V and J are TRBV11-3 and TRBJ2-3, with TRBD1 matching 7 bases. Per the germline V gene, CDR1 is SGHNT and CDR2 is YENEEA. The CDR3 sequence is 15 residues long. V shed 5 bases, J shed 3 bases, and the junction held 8 bases outside the gene matches. The CDR3 region is CASSPGTGDTDTQYF. The DNA for the CDR3 is TGTGCCAGCAGCCCCGGTACAGGGGATACAGATACGCAGTATTTT.